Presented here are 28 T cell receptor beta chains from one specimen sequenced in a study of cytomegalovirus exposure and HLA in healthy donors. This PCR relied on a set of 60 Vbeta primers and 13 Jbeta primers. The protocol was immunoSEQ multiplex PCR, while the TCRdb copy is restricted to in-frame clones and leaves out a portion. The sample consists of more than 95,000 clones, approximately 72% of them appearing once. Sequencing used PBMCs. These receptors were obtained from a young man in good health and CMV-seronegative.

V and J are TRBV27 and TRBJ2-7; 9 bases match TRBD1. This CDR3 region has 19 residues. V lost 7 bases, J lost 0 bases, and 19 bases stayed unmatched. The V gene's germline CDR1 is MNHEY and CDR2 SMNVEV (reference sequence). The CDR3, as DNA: TGTGCCAGCAAACAATCGCATCAAGACAGGGGGAAACCCTCCTACGAGCAGTACTTC. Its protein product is CASKQSHQDRGKPSYEQYF.

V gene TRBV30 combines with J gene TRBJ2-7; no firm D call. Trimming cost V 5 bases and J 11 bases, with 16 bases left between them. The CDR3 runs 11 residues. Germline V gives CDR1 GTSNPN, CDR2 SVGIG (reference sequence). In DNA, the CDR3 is TGTGCCTGGGGGCGCGTGGTCTCGGAGTACTTC. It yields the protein CAWGRVVSEYF.

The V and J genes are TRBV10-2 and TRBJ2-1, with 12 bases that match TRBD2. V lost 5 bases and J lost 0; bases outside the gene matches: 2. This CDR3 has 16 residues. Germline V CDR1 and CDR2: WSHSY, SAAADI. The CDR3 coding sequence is TGCGCCAGCAGTTTGACTAGCGGGGGCTCCTACAATGAGCAGTTCTTC. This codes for CASSLTSGGSYNEQFF.

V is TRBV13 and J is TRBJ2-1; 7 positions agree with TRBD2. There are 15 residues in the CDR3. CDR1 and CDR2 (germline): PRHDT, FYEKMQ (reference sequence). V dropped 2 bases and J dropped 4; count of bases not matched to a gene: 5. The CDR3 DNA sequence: TGTGCCAGCAGCTTACCGGGAGGTTCTTACAATGAGCAGTTCTTC. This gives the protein CASSLPGGSYNEQFF.

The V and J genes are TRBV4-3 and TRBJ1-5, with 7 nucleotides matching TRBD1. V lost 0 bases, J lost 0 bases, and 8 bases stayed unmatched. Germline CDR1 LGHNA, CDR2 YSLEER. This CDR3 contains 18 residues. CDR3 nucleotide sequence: TGCGCCAGCAGCCAAGACCCTCAGGGGGGAGGTAGCAATCAGCCCCAGCATTTT. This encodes CASSQDPQGGGSNQPQHF.

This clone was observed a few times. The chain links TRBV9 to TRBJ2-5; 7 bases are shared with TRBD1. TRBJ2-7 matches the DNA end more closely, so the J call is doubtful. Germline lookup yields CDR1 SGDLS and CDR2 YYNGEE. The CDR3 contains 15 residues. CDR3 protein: CASSVKDRPTYEQYF. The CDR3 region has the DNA TGTGCCAGCAGCGTGAAGGACAGGCCTACCTACGAGCAGTACTTC.

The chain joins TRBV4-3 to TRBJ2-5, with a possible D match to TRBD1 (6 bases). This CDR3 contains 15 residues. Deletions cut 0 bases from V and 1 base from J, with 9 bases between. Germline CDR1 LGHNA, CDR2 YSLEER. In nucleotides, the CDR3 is TGCGCCAGCAGCCAAGAACCACAGGGCCAAGAGACCCAGTACTTC. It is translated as CASSQEPQGQETQYF.

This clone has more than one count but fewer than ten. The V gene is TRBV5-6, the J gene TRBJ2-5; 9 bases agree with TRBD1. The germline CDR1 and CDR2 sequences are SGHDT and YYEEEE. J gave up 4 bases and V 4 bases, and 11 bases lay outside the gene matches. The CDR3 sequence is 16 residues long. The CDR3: CASSVVQGARGETQYF. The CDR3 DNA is TGTGCCAGCAGCGTAGTACAGGGGGCGCGGGGAGAGACCCAGTACTTC.

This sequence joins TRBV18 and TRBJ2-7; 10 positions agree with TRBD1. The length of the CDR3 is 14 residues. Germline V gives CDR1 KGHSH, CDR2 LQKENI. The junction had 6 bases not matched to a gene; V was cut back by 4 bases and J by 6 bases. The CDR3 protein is CASSLWDRGPEQYF. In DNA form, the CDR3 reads TGTGCCAGCTCACTTTGGGACAGGGGACCCGAGCAGTACTTC.

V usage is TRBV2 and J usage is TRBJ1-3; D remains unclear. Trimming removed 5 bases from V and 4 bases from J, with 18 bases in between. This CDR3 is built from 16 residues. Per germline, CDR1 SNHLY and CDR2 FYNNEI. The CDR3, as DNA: TGTGCCAGCAGTCCCCGGGATATTACGTCCGGAAACACCATATATTTT. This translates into CASSPRDITSGNTIYF.

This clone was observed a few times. The CDR3 DNA sequence: TGTGCCATCAGTGGGACAGGGAGTTTCGATGGCTACACCTTC. This codes for CAISGTGSFDGYTF. The rearrangement uses TRBV10-3 and TRBJ1-2, with 8 bases matching TRBD1. In germline, CDR1 is ENHRY, CDR2 SYGVKD. The CDR3 loop spans 14 amino acids. Trimming cost V 4 bases and J 6 bases; bases outside gene matches: 7.

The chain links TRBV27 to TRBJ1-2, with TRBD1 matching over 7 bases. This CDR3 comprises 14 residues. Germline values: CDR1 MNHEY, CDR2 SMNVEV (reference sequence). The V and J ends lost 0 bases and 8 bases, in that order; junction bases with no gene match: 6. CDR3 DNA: TGTGCCAGCAGTTTATCACCCAGGGGGGACGGCTACACCTTC. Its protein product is CASSLSPRGDGYTF.

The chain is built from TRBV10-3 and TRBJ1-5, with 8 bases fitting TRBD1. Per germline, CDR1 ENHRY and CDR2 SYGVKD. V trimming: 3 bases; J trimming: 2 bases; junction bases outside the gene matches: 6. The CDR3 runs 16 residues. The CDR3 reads CAISDLQGDGNQPQHF. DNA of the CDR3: TGTGCCATCAGTGATTTACAGGGGGATGGCAATCAGCCCCAGCATTTT.

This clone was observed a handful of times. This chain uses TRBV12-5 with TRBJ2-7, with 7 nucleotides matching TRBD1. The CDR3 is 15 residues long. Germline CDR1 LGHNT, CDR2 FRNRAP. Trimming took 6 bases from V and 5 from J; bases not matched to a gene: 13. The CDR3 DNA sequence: TGTGCTAGTGGACCTACCACAGGGGTAGTCCACGAGCAGTACTTC. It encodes CASGPTTGVVHEQYF. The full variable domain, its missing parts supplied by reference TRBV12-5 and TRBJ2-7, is DARVTQTPRHKVTEMGQEVTMRCQPILGHNTVFWYRQTMMQGLELLAYFRNRAPLDDSGMPKDRFSAEMPDATLATLKIQPSEPRDSAVYFCASGPTTGVVHEQYFGPGTRLTVT.

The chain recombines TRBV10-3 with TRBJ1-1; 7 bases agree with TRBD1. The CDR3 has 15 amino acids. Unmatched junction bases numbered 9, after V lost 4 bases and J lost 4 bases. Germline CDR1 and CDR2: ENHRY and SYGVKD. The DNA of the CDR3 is TGTGCCATCAGTGGACGACAGGGACAGAGCACTGAAGCTTTCTTT. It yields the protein CAISGRQGQSTEAFF.

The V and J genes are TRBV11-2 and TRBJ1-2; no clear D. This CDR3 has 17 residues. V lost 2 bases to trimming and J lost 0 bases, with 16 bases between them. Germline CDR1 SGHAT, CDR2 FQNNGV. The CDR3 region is CASSLPYRQTSNYGYTF. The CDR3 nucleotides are TGTGCCAGCAGCTTACCATATCGGCAGACTTCTAACTATGGCTACACCTTC.

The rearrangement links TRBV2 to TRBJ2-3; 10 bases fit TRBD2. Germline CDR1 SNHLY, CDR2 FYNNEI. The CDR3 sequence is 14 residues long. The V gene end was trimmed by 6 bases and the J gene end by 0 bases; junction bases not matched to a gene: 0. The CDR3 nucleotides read TGTGCCAGCAGACTAGCGGGAAGCACAGATACGCAGTATTTT. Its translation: CASRLAGSTDTQYF.

The CDR3 DNA sequence: TGTGCCAGCAGTTACGGTTCACAGAGCTCTGGAAACACCATATATTTT. Translating gives CASSYGSQSSGNTIYF. This chain connects TRBV6-6 to TRBJ1-3; D is undetermined. CDR1 and CDR2 from the germline V gene are MNHNY and SVGAGI (reference sequence). This CDR3 is built from 16 residues. The ends were cut back, 2 bases at V and 0 bases at J, with 11 bases in the middle.

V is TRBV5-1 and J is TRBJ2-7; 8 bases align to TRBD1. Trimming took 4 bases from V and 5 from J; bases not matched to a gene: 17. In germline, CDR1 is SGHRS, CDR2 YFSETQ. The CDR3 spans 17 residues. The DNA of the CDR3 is TGCGCCAGCAGCCTGGGGAACAGGGGGAGTACTGCGGACGAGCAGTACTTC. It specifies CASSLGNRGSTADEQYF.

The CDR3 protein is CASSSPRAGGSSYYGYTF. Written as DNA, the CDR3 is TGTGCCAGCAGCTCGCCGAGGGCAGGGGGTTCGTCTTACTATGGCTACACCTTC. V and J are TRBV7-9 and TRBJ1-2; 7 nucleotides agree with TRBD1. Looked up from germline, CDR1 is SEHNR and CDR2 is FQNEAQ (reference sequence). The ends lost 4 bases at V and 3 bases at J; junction bases unmatched: 17. This CDR3 region has 18 residues.

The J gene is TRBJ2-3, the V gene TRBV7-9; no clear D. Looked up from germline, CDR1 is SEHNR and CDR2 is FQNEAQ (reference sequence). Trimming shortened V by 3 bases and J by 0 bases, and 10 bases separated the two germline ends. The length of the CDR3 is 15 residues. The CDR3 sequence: CASSFPWSSTDTQYF. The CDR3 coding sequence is TGTGCCAGCAGCTTCCCCTGGAGCAGCACAGATACGCAGTATTTT. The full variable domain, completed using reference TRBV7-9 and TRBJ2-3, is DTGVSQNPRHKITKRGQNVTFRCDPISEHNRLYWYRQTLGQGPEFLTYFQNEAQLEKSRLLSDRFSAERPKGSFSTLEIQRTEQGDSAMYLCASSFPWSSTDTQYFGPGTRLTVL.

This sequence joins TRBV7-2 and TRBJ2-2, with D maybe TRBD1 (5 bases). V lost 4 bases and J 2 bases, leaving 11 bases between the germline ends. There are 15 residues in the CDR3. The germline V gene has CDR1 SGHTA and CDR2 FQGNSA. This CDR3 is CASSYWTQNTGELFF. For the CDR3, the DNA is TGTGCCAGCAGCTACTGGACACAAAACACCGGGGAGCTGTTTTTT.

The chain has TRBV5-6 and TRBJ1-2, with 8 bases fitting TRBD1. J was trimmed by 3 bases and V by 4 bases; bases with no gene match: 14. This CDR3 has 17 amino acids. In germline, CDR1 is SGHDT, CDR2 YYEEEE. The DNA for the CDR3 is TGTGCCAGCAGCCCCGGACAGGGTACCTCCTTCGACTATGGCTACACCTTC. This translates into CASSPGQGTSFDYGYTF.

The CDR3 region is CASSSALQGAYGYTF. The CDR3 DNA sequence: TGTGCCAGCAGCTCCGCCCTACAGGGAGCCTATGGCTACACCTTC. The chain recombines TRBV7-9 with TRBJ1-2; D possibly corresponds to TRBD1 (6 bases). Looked up from germline, CDR1 is SEHNR and CDR2 is FQNEAQ (reference sequence). The V and J ends lost 4 bases and 4 bases respectively, with 16 bases between them. The CDR3 length is 15 residues. Drawing the rest from reference TRBV7-9 and TRBJ1-2, the complete variable domain is DTGVSQNPRHKITKRGQNVTFRCDPISEHNRLYWYRQTLGQGPEFLTYFQNEAQLEKSRLLSDRFSAERPKGSFSTLEIQRTEQGDSAMYLCASSSALQGAYGYTFGSGTRLTVV.

The CDR3 DNA reads TGCAGCGTTGGACCGGGACAGCAGCAGTATTTT. Translated, it gives CSVGPGQQQYF. J is TRBJ2-3 and V is TRBV29-1, with TRBD1 matching 7 bases. V was clipped by 4 bases and J by 11 bases; unmatched bases: 6. This CDR3 is 11 amino acids long. CDR1 and CDR2 (germline): SQVTM, ANQGSEA.

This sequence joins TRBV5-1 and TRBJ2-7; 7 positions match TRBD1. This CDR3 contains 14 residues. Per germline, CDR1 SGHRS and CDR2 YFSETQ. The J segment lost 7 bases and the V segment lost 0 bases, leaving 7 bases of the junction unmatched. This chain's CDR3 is CASSLARTGREQYF. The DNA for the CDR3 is TGCGCCAGCAGCTTGGCCCGGACAGGACGTGAGCAGTACTTC.

The CDR3 bases are TGTGCCAGCAGCTTGGCTGGCAGGTCTGGAAACACCATATATTTT. Translation gives CASSLAGRSGNTIYF. This chain uses TRBV5-4 with TRBJ1-3; D gene uncertain. Germline-derived CDR1 and CDR2 are SGHNT and YYREEE (reference sequence). The CDR3 sequence is 15 residues long. Trimming took 0 bases from V and 1 from J, leaving 8 bases between them.

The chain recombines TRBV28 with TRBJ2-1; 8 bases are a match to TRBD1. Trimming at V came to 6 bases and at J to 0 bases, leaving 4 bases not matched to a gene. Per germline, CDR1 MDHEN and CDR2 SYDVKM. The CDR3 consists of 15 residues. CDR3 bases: TGTGCCAGCAGCTCAACAGGGGGCTCCTACAATGAGCAGTTCTTC. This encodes CASSSTGGSYNEQFF. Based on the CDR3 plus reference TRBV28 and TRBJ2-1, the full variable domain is DVKVTQSSRYLVKRTGEKVFLECVQDMDHENMFWYRQDPGLGLRLIYFSYDVKMKEKGDIPEGYSVSREKKERFSLILESASTNQTSMYLCASSSTGGSYNEQFFGPGTRLTVL.